These T cell receptor beta chains were read from a single sample in a study of radiotherapy plus CTLA-4 blockade in lung cancer. Sequencing was performed with immunoSEQ multiplex PCR; in TCRdb, only in-frame clones are kept and a portion is missing. Among some 77,000 clones listed, 75% to 90% were seen once. The specimen comprised peripheral blood, sampled from a patient treated with radiotherapy plus ipilimumab. These receptors all stem from a human donor with non-small cell lung cancer who had a partial response to radiotherapy plus ipilimumab. The CDR3 runs from the conserved cysteine through the conserved F or W. D genes are given only for firm matches. The listing skips clone size in some rows; elsewhere it reads once, few, many or a size class.

NA	TRBJ1-2	TRBV7-2	TRBD1	TGTGCCAGCAGCTTACTCGACAGGGGGCCTGGCTACACCTTC	CASSLLDRGPGYTF
NA	TRBJ1-5	TRBV5-6	NA	TGTGCCAGCAGCCCTTCGGGGGGACTTAATCAGCCCCAGCATTTT	CASSPSGGLNQPQHF
NA	TRBJ2-7	TRBV5-4	TRBD1	TGTGCCAGCAGCTCCGGGACAGGGGGCGGTCTCTCCTACGAGCAGTACTTC	CASSSGTGGGLSYEQYF
once	TRBJ2-1	TRBV28	TRBD1	TGTGCCAGCAGTTTCCTGGGACAGGCATCACACAATGAGCAGTTCTTC	CASSFLGQASHNEQFF
NA	TRBJ2-1	TRBV2	NA	TGTGCCAGCAGGAACCTAGATGACTATGAGCAGTTCTTC	CASRNLDDYEQFF
few	TRBJ1-1	TRBV6-1	TRBD1	TGTGCCAGCAGTGAAGCGCGGACAGGTGAAGCTTTCTTT	CASSEARTGEAFF
NA	TRBJ1-2	TRBV23-1	TRBD1	TGCGCCAGCAGTCATTACAGGGGGCTCCGCTATGGCTACACCTTC	CASSHYRGLRYGYTF
once	TRBJ1-1	TRBV27	NA	TGTGCCAGCAGTTTTCAGGAGAACACTGAAGCTTTCTTT	CASSFQENTEAFF
NA	TRBJ1-5	TRBV27	TRBD1	TGTGCCAGCAGACCTACAGGGGGGATCAATCAGCCCCAGCATTTT	CASRPTGGINQPQHF
NA	TRBJ2-3	TRBV7-9	TRBD1	TGTGCCAGCAGCTCCGGACAGGACGGCACAGATACGCAGTATTTT	CASSSGQDGTDTQYF
NA	TRBJ1-2	TRBV18	NA	TGTGCCAGCTCACTTTCGTCCGGAGGGGTAAACTATGGCTACACCTTC	CASSLSSGGVNYGYTF
NA	TRBJ1-5	TRBV6-1	NA	TGTGCCAGCGGGCTAATCAATCAGCCCCAGCATTTT	CASGLINQPQHF
NA	TRBJ2-1	TRBV7-8	TRBD2	TGTGCCAGCAGCGGTCTGGGCGGGAGAGGTTCCTACAATGAGCAGTTCTTC	CASSGLGGRGSYNEQFF
NA	TRBJ2-7	TRBV21-1	NA	TGTGCCAGCAGCCGGACTAGTATGTACGAGCAGTACTTC	CASSRTSMYEQYF
NA	TRBJ2-7	TRBV20-1	NA	TGCAGTGCTCCCAGGGTTTACGAGCAGTACTTC	CSAPRVYEQYF
NA	TRBJ1-6	TRBV10-3	NA	TGTGCCATCAGTCCTGAGGGCCTCTATAATTCACCCCTCCACTTT	CAISPEGLYNSPLHF
few	TRBJ1-5	TRBV18	NA	TGTGCCAGCAGGACAGATAGCAATCAGCCCCAGCATTTT	CASRTDSNQPQHF
NA	TRBJ1-4	TRBV28	NA	TGTGCCAGCAGCCAAGGAGGGGCAACTAATGAAAAACTGTTTTTT	CASSQGGATNEKLFF
NA	TRBJ1-1	TRBV7-9	TRBD1	TGTGCCAGCAGCTCACCGACAGGGATGGGCACTGAAGCTTTCTTT	CASSSPTGMGTEAFF
NA	TRBJ1-2	TRBV7-2	NA	TGTGCCAGCAGCTTGCCAGGGAACTATGGCTACACCTTC	CASSLPGNYGYTF
NA	TRBJ2-3	TRBV27	NA	TGTGCCAGCAGCGTGACATCGTTTATTACAGATACGCAGTATTTT	CASSVTSFITDTQYF
NA	TRBJ1-1	TRBV10-3	NA	TGTGCCATCAGTGAGTCAAGAGGCTTGAACACTGAAGCTTTCTTT	CAISESRGLNTEAFF
once	TRBJ2-3	TRBV30	TRBD2	TGTGCCTGGAGGAGTAGCGGGATTAGCACAGATACGCAGTATTTT	CAWRSSGISTDTQYF
NA	TRBJ2-2	TRBV7-3	NA	TGTGCCAGCAGGAGCGCGGGCCGGGGCACCGGGGAGCTGTTTTTT	CASRSAGRGTGELFF
NA	TRBJ1-6	TRBV25-1	TRBD1	TGTGCCAGCAGCCAACAGACAGGGGGTTCAAGTTCACCCCTCCACTTT	CASSQQTGGSSSPLHF
NA	TRBJ1-2	TRBV18	NA	TGTGCCAGCTCACCCATAACAGAGGGCTACACCTTC	CASSPITEGYTF
once	TRBJ1-6	TRBV5-1	NA	TGCGCCAGCAGCGCCAGGTTCTCAAGAAATTCACCCCTCCACTTT	CASSARFSRNSPLHF
NA	TRBJ2-2	TRBV18	TRBD1	TGTGCCAGCTCAGACAGGGCGAACACCGGGGAGCTGTTTTTT	CASSDRANTGELFF
NA	TRBJ1-2	TRBV18	NA	TGTGCCAGCTCACCAGACAGTCCCAGAACTAACTATGGCTACACCTTC	CASSPDSPRTNYGYTF
NA	TRBJ2-1	TRBV10-2	TRBD2	TGCGCCAGCGTCAGCCAGCGGGGGTACAATGAGCAGTTCTTC	CASVSQRGYNEQFF
NA	TRBJ1-4	TRBV9	TRBD1	TGTGCCAGCAGCGCTACAGGGGGGCGGCGAGAAAAACTGTTTTTT	CASSATGGRREKLFF
NA	TRBJ2-7	TRBV5-4	TRBD1	TGTGCCAGCAGCACGCCGACAGGGGGAGACTACGAGCAGTACTTC	CASSTPTGGDYEQYF
NA	TRBJ1-2	TRBV5-1	NA	TGCGCCAGCAGCTTGTCTGGGGGCAACTATGGCTACACCTTC	CASSLSGGNYGYTF
NA	TRBJ2-1	TRBV2	NA	TGTGCCAGCAGTACCGACTATTCCTCCTACAATGAGCAGTTCTTC	CASSTDYSSYNEQFF
NA	TRBJ1-1	TRBV30	NA	TGTGCCTGGGGACAGAACTTTAACACTGAAGCTTTCTTT	CAWGQNFNTEAFF
NA	TRBJ1-1	TRBV27	NA	TGTGCCAGCAGTTTATCGACACTCGGGAACACTGAAGCTTTCTTT	CASSLSTLGNTEAFF
NA	TRBJ1-5	TRBV6-5	NA	TGTGCCAGCAGTGAACAGGCTGATCAGCCCCAGCATTTT	CASSEQADQPQHF
NA	TRBJ2-3	TRBV5-1	NA	TGCGCCAGCAGTCTGTCCCTCACAGATACGCAGTATTTT	CASSLSLTDTQYF
NA	TRBJ2-2	TRBV28	TRBD1	TGTGCCAGCAGTTCCCCGGGACAGGGGGAGGAGCTGTTTTTT	CASSSPGQGEELFF
NA	TRBJ2-1	TRBV2	TRBD2	TGTGCCAGCAATATCGGGACTAGCGGAAACAATGAGCAGTTCTTC	CASNIGTSGNNEQFF
NA	TRBJ2-1	TRBV4-1	TRBD2	TGCGCCAGCAGCCAAGCGAGCGGACTAGCGGGAAGGCGGGTTGAGCAGTTCTTC	CASSQASGLAGRRVEQFF
NA	TRBJ2-2	TRBV5-4	TRBD2	TGTGCCAGCAGCTTTGGACTAGCGGGAGCTTCGAACACCGGGGAGCTGTTTTTT	CASSFGLAGASNTGELFF
few	TRBJ1-6	TRBV5-4	TRBD1	TGTGCCAGCAGCCCTGGGACAGGGGCGACCAATTCACCCCTCCACTTT	CASSPGTGATNSPLHF
NA	TRBJ2-1	TRBV6-1	TRBD2	TGTGCCAGCAGTGACACAAGCGGGAGGGCCGTCAATGAGCAGTTCTTC	CASSDTSGRAVNEQFF
NA	TRBJ2-1	TRBV6-5	NA	TGTGCCAGCAGGCTACCGGGACAAGAGCAGTTCTTC	CASRLPGQEQFF